These T cell receptor beta chains were read from a single sample in a study of identical twins. TCRdb independently ran MiXCR on the 5' RACE reads; one entry per CDR3 protein. The sample lists about 100,000 distinct CDR3 sequences, 5.9% seen once, with 10% to 15% in the top ten. Specimen: memory T cells sorted from blood. All receptors derive from a woman aged 50 to 60 in good health. The CDR3 runs from the conserved cysteine through the conserved F or W. A D gene is named only where the DNA matches it firmly. The size field is filled for only some rows; it gives once, few, many or a size class.

d_call,j_call,v_call,clone_size,cdr3_nt,cdr3_aa
TRBD2,TRBJ2-1,TRBV6-4,.,TGTGCCAGCTCGGTGGCGGGAGGGGTCGGTGAGCAGTTCTTC,CASSVAGGVGEQFF
.,TRBJ2-5,TRBV20-1,many,TGCAGTGCTAGTCGGACGGGAAGGGAGACCCAGTACTTC,CSASRTGRETQYF
TRBD1,TRBJ1-6,TRBV5-6,many,TGTGCCAGCAGCTTGAACACCGGGACAGCTAATTCACCCCTCCACTTT,CASSLNTGTANSPLHF
TRBD2,TRBJ2-7,TRBV19,few,TGTGCCAGTAGTATAGAAAGCGGGACTTACGAGCAGTACTTC,CASSIESGTYEQYF
.,TRBJ2-3,TRBV12-3/TRBV12-4,many,TGTGCCAGCAGTCCTCCAGGGGCGCGGACGCAGTATTTT,CASSPPGARTQYF
.,TRBJ1-1,TRBV5-1,many,TGCGCCAGCAGGGGGAATGGGAACACTGAAGCTTTCTTT,CASRGNGNTEAFF
.,TRBJ2-1,TRBV14,many,TGTGCCAGCAGCCAAGATCAAGTAAGAGCGTCCTACAATGAGCAGTTCTTC,CASSQDQVRASYNEQFF
.,TRBJ2-7,TRBV19,many,TGTGCCAGTAGGCCCTCACAGGGAGGGTCCTACGAGCAGTACTTC,CASRPSQGGSYEQYF
.,TRBJ2-7,TRBV7-9,.,TGTGCCAGCAGCTTTGATCGCTGGAGCGGCCAGGGGGAGCAGTACTTC,CASSFDRWSGQGEQYF
.,TRBJ2-1,TRBV9,many,TGTGCCAGCAGCGCACTACTTAGAGGTGAGCAGTTCTTC,CASSALLRGEQFF
.,TRBJ2-5,TRBV3-1,few,TGTGCCAGCAGCCAGTTGCGGGAACGAGAGACCCAGTACTTC,CASSQLRERETQYF
.,TRBJ2-2,TRBV5-1,many,TGCGCCAGCAGTATTGGTGGGTCGAACACCGGGGAGCTGTTTTTT,CASSIGGSNTGELFF
TRBD2,TRBJ2-1,TRBV7-7,many,TGTGCCAGCAGCTTAGGGACTAGCGGGAGGGCGGATGAGCAGTTCTTC,CASSLGTSGRADEQFF
.,TRBJ1-1,TRBV29-1,many,TGCAGCGGCAGGATAGTGAACACTGAAGCTTTCTTT,CSGRIVNTEAFF
TRBD2,TRBJ2-2,TRBV20-1,many,TGCAGTGCCCAGACCCTAGCGGGAGGTCGGGCCGGGGAGCTGTTTTTT,CSAQTLAGGRAGELFF
.,TRBJ2-1,TRBV12-3/TRBV12-4,many,TGTGCCAGCAGACCTTGGGCTCGGGATGAGCAGTTCTTC,CASRPWARDEQFF
.,TRBJ2-5,TRBV30,many,TGTGCCTGGAGTCGGAGGGGAGGTGAGACCCAGTACTTC,CAWSRRGGETQYF
TRBD1,TRBJ1-1,TRBV4-2,many,TGTGCCAGCAGCCAAGATAACCGGGACAGGGGGCGCGGGACTGAAGCTTTCTTT,CASSQDNRDRGRGTEAFF
.,TRBJ2-3,TRBV25-1,few,TGTGCCAGCAATCCCTTGAGGGGGGCGACTAGCACAGATACGCAGTATTTT,CASNPLRGATSTDTQYF
.,TRBJ2-2,TRBV9,many,TGTGCCAGCAGCGTAGCTGTGACCGGGGAGCTGTTTTTT,CASSVAVTGELFF
.,TRBJ2-1,TRBV15,.,TGTGCCACCAGCGGTGGACAGACGAATGAGCAGTTCTTC,CATSGGQTNEQFF
.,TRBJ2-2,TRBV7-2,few,TGTGCCAGCAGCTTTGATTTCACCGGGGAGCTGTTTTTT,CASSFDFTGELFF
.,TRBJ2-6,TRBV27,many,TGTGCCAGCAGTACCGGGGCCAACGTCCTGACTTTC,CASSTGANVLTF
TRBD2,TRBJ2-1,TRBV5-5,few,TGTGCCAGCAGCACTTCGGGGGGACGCTCCTACAATGAGCAGTTCTTC,CASSTSGGRSYNEQFF
TRBD2,TRBJ2-7,TRBV20-1,few,TGCAGTGCTAGTGGGACTAGCGGAGTTGCTGCCTACGAGCAGTACTTC,CSASGTSGVAAYEQYF
.,TRBJ2-5,TRBV12-3/TRBV12-4,many,TGTGCCAGCAGTTTCGGGGCGGGACGAGAGACCCAGTACTTC,CASSFGAGRETQYF
.,TRBJ1-1,TRBV27,many,TGTGCCAGTACAGCACGGGCGAACACTGAAGCTTTCTTT,CASTARANTEAFF
TRBD1,TRBJ1-4,TRBV7-6,many,TGTGCCAGCAGCTTAGGGAGCCGGACAGGGGATGAAAAACTGTTTTTT,CASSLGSRTGDEKLFF
.,TRBJ1-4,TRBV28,many,TGTGCCAGCAGTGGGAGGGAAAAACTGTTTTTT,CASSGREKLFF
TRBD2,TRBJ2-1,TRBV30,many,TGTGCCTGGAGATGGGGGGGGGAGAGGAATGAGCAGTTCTTC,CAWRWGGERNEQFF
TRBD2,TRBJ2-2,TRBV2,.,TGTGCCAGCAGGGAAACTAGCGCGAGGAACCGGGAGCTGTTTTTT,CASRETSARNRELFF
.,TRBJ2-5,TRBV7-6,many,TGTGCCAGCAGCTTGGAGGTTGAGACCCAGTACTTC,CASSLEVETQYF
TRBD1,TRBJ2-7,TRBV15,many,TGTGCCACCAGCAGTCTCGGGACAGCGCGCGAGCAGTACTTC,CATSSLGTAREQYF
.,TRBJ1-5,TRBV7-9,few,TGTGCCAGCAGCTTTGAAAATAGCAATCAGCCCCAGCATTTT,CASSFENSNQPQHF
TRBD2,TRBJ2-7,TRBV29-1,.,TGCAGCGTAGCGGGAGGAATTCTCGAGCAGTACTTC,CSVAGGILEQYF
TRBD2,TRBJ2-2,TRBV28,many,TGTGCCAGCAGCCTCGGACTAGCGGGAGACCCCGGGGAGCTGTTTTTT,CASSLGLAGDPGELFF
TRBD1,TRBJ2-3,TRBV20-1,.,TGCAGTGCTAGAGTTCCACAGGGGCGCACAGATACGCAGTATTTT,CSARVPQGRTDTQYF
.,TRBJ1-1,TRBV12-3/TRBV12-4,many,TGTGCCAGCAGCCCGGGACACCAGAACACTGAAGCTTTCTTT,CASSPGHQNTEAFF
.,TRBJ1-5,TRBV20-1,few,TGCAGTGCTAGCCACGGACAGCTGTATAGCAATCAGCCCCAGCATTTT,CSASHGQLYSNQPQHF
.,TRBJ1-5,TRBV12-3/TRBV12-4,many,TGTGCCAGCAGTTTGCGAGGGCACAATCAGCCCCAGCATTTT,CASSLRGHNQPQHF
.,TRBJ2-7,TRBV20-1,few,TGCAGTGCTAGTCGTCTAGCCTACGAGCAGTACTTC,CSASRLAYEQYF